This TCR beta chain came from a study of blood T cell repertoires in COVID-19. Study details: Specimens from acute and convalescent COVID-19 originated in the United States, Italy and Spain. T cells, B-cell-depleted T cells, or PBMCs supplied cDNA or gDNA.

CDR3 length: 19 residues. The germline V gene has CDR1 SGHVS and CDR2 FQNEAQ. The V gene lost 3 bases and the J gene lost 5 bases, with 25 bases spanning the gap. Original processing methods: Quantification of nucleated cells was approximated via reference gene primer amplification. Sequencing was performed with immunoSEQ multiplex PCR; in TCRdb, only in-frame clones are kept and a portion is missing. V and J calls and clone size are as listed in that table; D and trimming were resolved from the DNA. Of about 240,000 clones in the sample, approximately 83% are singletons; the top ten hold about 3.1%.

The TCR comes from a woman in her 30s who had recovered from COVID-19. J is TRBJ1-4 and V is TRBV7-8, with D possibly matching TRBD1 (6 bases). The sequenced material came from peripheral blood. The CDR3 loop is CASSFRETGITGQNEKLFF. In DNA form, the CDR3 reads TGTGCCAGCAGCTTTAGGGAAACAGGGATCACGGGGCAAAATGAAAAACTGTTTTTT. The variable domain in full, completed from reference TRBV7-8 and TRBJ1-4, reads GAGVSQSPRYKVAKRGQDVALRCDPISGHVSLFWYQQALGQGPEFLTYFQNEAQLDKSGLPSDRFFAERPEGSVSTLKIQRTQQEDSAVYLCASSFRETGITGQNEKLFFGSGTQLSVL.